The sequence of this T cell receptor (beta chain) was determined in a study of T cell responses to AZD1222 COVID-19 vaccine. Study-level points and caveats: Spike-specific TCR breadth and depth both grew after two AZD1222 doses. Sampled repertoires all dated from after the peak T cell response. Vaccine-associated CD4 TCRs ranged over spike, dominating at 160-218 and 743-854.

Data came from immunoSEQ multiplex PCR; TCRdb stores just in-frame clones and leaves some out. The sample has fewer than 150,000 clones; nearly 90% are singletons. Notes on this clone: Antigen: not known.

The ends lost 3 bases at V and 6 bases at J; junction bases unmatched: 5. CDR1 and CDR2 (germline): SGHNT, YENEEA. CDR3 length: 15 residues. The chain is built from TRBV11-3 and TRBJ2-3; 11 nucleotides match TRBD2. The sample here was peripheral blood, taken 28 days after the second AZD1222 dose. This clonotype was sampled from an adult who received the AZD1222 COVID-19 vaccine. CDR3 bases: TGTGCCAGCAGCTTTGGTAGCGGGAGGGCCGATACGCAGTATTTT. It encodes CASSFGSGRADTQYF.